The 23 T cell receptor beta chains reported below all come from one sample, sequenced in a study of T cell clones after liver transplantation. Here immunoSEQ multiplex PCR was the method, and the copy in TCRdb shows in-frame clones only, minus some. This sample has 70,000 to 85,000 clones; over 70% occur once, and the top ten carry about 0.64%. Material: CD4+ T cells from blood, obtained before liver transplant. Source of these receptors: a human donor who received a liver transplant.

The chain uses TRBV2 and TRBJ2-7, with a possible D match to TRBD2 (7 bases). Germline assignment: CDR1 SNHLY and CDR2 FYNNEI. The CDR3 consists of 14 residues. The V end lost 6 bases, the J end lost 2 bases, and 14 bases lay between the germline ends. The DNA for the CDR3 is TGTGCCAGCAGGGGGGGGAGGGGGGCCTACGAGCAGTACTTC. Translating it yields CASRGGRGAYEQYF.

The chain links TRBV19 to TRBJ2-3; 7 bases agree with TRBD1. This CDR3 contains 15 residues. CDR1 is LNHDA, CDR2 SQIVND, per germline (reference sequence). Trimming took 3 bases from V and 4 from J; bases not matched to a gene: 7. The CDR3 reads CASSIGIGGSDTQYF. CDR3 DNA: TGTGCCAGTAGTATCGGGATAGGGGGCTCAGATACGCAGTATTTT.

The rearrangement links TRBV18 to TRBJ2-5; TRBD1 agrees at 7 bases. This CDR3 is built from 14 residues. CDR1 is KGHSH and CDR2 is LQKENI in the germline V gene. The junction had 4 bases not matched to a gene; V was cut back by 4 bases and J by 2 bases. The chain's CDR3 is CASSRGQRQETQYF. The DNA of the CDR3 is TGTGCCAGCTCACGGGGACAGAGGCAAGAGACCCAGTACTTC.

The chain carries TRBV9 and TRBJ1-1; TRBD1 might be the D (5 bases). The length of the CDR3 is 13 residues. V lost 3 bases, J lost 3 bases, and 9 bases lay in between. In germline, CDR1 is SGDLS, CDR2 YYNGEE. The CDR3: CASSGGTYTEAFF. In nucleotides, the CDR3 is TGTGCCAGCAGCGGGGGGACTTACACTGAAGCTTTCTTT.

The rearrangement joins TRBV7-9 to TRBJ1-1; the D gene is possibly TRBD1 (5 bases). The CDR3 contains 16 residues. Germline assignment: CDR1 SEHNR and CDR2 FQNEAQ (reference sequence). Trimming removed 4 bases from V and 10 bases from J, with 25 bases in between. In nucleotides, the CDR3 is TGTGCCAGCAGCTCGACGGGGGGAGACCCTCCAGGGAGAGCTTTCTTT. It yields the protein CASSSTGGDPPGRAFF.

CDR3 sequence (DNA): TGCGCCAGCAGCTTGGGGACCGATTCTGGGGTAGGGACTGAAGCTTTCTTT. Translation: CASSLGTDSGVGTEAFF. This rearrangement joins TRBV5-1 to TRBJ1-1; no firm D call. V was clipped by 0 bases and J by 5 bases, with 20 bases between them. The germline gives CDR1 SGHRS, CDR2 YFSETQ. CDR3 size: 17 residues.

The genes are TRBV28 and TRBJ1-1, with D possibly TRBD1 on 5 matching bases. This CDR3 has 17 residues. Trimming stripped 0 bases from V and 1 base from J, with 15 bases between. Germline CDR1 MDHEN, CDR2 SYDVKM. CDR3 bases: TGTGCCAGCAGTTTATGGGCAGGGATTGATACGAACACTGAAGCTTTCTTT. Translation: CASSLWAGIDTNTEAFF.

This clone was picked up a small number of times. The chain has TRBV27 and TRBJ2-7, with TRBD1 matching over 7 bases. Germline values: CDR1 MNHEY, CDR2 SMNVEV (reference sequence). This CDR3 is 15 amino acids long. The junction had 5 bases not matched to a gene; V was cut back by 0 bases and J by 3 bases. CDR3 bases: TGTGCCAGCAGTTTATCGACAGGGAAAGGCTACGAGCAGTACTTC. Its translation is CASSLSTGKGYEQYF.

The sample holds one count of this clone. V usage is TRBV5-1 and J usage is TRBJ1-4; perhaps TRBD1 as D (5 bases). Germline-derived CDR1 and CDR2 are SGHRS and YFSETQ. Trimming pared 5 bases from V and 8 bases from J, leaving 16 bases between. CDR3 size: 14 residues. CDR3 in amino acids: CASRSGTGWEKLFF. CDR3 nucleotides: TGCGCCAGCAGATCCGGGACTGGTTGGGAAAAACTGTTTTTT.

This clone was detected only once. V usage is TRBV5-1 and J usage is TRBJ2-3; D uncertain. This CDR3 is built from 12 residues. Trimming took 7 bases from V and 1 from J, leaving 7 bases between them. Germline loops: CDR1 SGHRS, CDR2 YFSETQ. CDR3 sequence reads: CASRLGTDTQYF. As DNA, the CDR3 is TGCGCCAGCCGTCTAGGCACAGATACGCAGTATTTT.

The CDR3 DNA follows: TGTGCTAGTGGTTTGACAGGCTCTCCCGGGGAGCTGTTTTTT. It yields the protein CASGLTGSPGELFF. The gene calls are TRBV12-5 and TRBJ2-2, with D maybe TRBD1 (5 bases). Germline CDR1 is LGHNT and CDR2 is FRNRAP. The CDR3 contains 14 residues. Trimming cost V 2 bases and J 6 bases, with 10 bases left between them.

The chain links TRBV19 to TRBJ1-5; the D is unclear. V shed 6 bases and J shed 4 bases, with 10 bases lying between them. The CDR3 has 13 amino acids. Germline lookup yields CDR1 LNHDA and CDR2 SQIVND (reference sequence). CDR3 loop: CASRPNWNQPQHF. As DNA, the CDR3 is TGTGCCAGTAGACCGAATTGGAATCAGCCCCAGCATTTT.

The chain has TRBV7-8 and TRBJ1-2; 7 bases map to TRBD1. This CDR3 is 16 amino acids long. After removal of 2 bases from V and 6 bases from J, the junction contained 12 bases not matched to a gene. Germline V gene sequence: CDR1 SGHVS, CDR2 FQNEAQ. The CDR3 DNA is TGTGCCAGCAGCTTATTGCCGGGGACAGCAAGTAATGGCTACACCTTC. This codes for CASSLLPGTASNGYTF.

V and J are TRBV11-1 and TRBJ1-2, with TRBD1 matching over 10 bases. The CDR3 is 17 residues long. The germline CDR1 and CDR2 sequences are SGHAT and FQDESV (reference sequence). V lost 2 bases, J lost 4 bases, and 10 bases stayed unmatched. CDR3 nucleotide sequence: TGTGCCAGCAGCTTATCCCCCGACAGGGGGCACCTCTATGGCTACACCTTC. Protein product: CASSLSPDRGHLYGYTF.

In its sample, this clone was seen a few times. This sequence joins TRBV28 and TRBJ1-3; D gene uncertain. CDR1 MDHEN and CDR2 SYDVKM come from the germline V gene. V lost 5 bases, J lost 5 bases, and 13 bases lay in between. The CDR3 is 14 amino acids. The CDR3 nucleotides are TGTGCCAGCAGTGAAGTCAGGAACCGAAACACCATATATTTT. This encodes CASSEVRNRNTIYF.

The rearrangement joins TRBV2 to TRBJ1-5; TRBD1 is a possible D gene (6 bases). CDR1 is SNHLY, CDR2 FYNNEI, per germline. CDR3 length equals 14 residues. Deletions cut 4 bases from V and 4 bases from J, with 11 bases between. CDR3 bases: TGTGCCAGCAGTGCCCTTACAGGGAATCAGCCCCAGCATTTT. Amino acid sequence: CASSALTGNQPQHF.

The J gene is TRBJ2-6, the V gene TRBV9; TRBD1 agrees at 10 bases. The CDR3 spans 18 residues. Germline assignment: CDR1 SGDLS and CDR2 YYNGEE. Germline trimming cut 4 bases from V and 1 base from J; bases unmatched to any gene: 8. The chain's CDR3 is CASSSSTGGASGANVLTF. The CDR3 DNA is TGTGCCAGCAGCTCCTCGACAGGGGGCGCTTCTGGGGCCAACGTCCTGACTTTC.

The V gene is TRBV7-3, the J gene TRBJ1-2; TRBD1 matches 7 bases. Germline values: CDR1 SGHTA, CDR2 FQGTGA. The V and J ends lost 4 bases and 8 bases, in that order; junction bases with no gene match: 7. CDR3 length equals 13 residues. The CDR3 DNA reads as TGTGCCAGCAGCTCCGACAGGGTATTAGGCTACACCTTC. Translation: CASSSDRVLGYTF.

V is TRBV7-2 and J is TRBJ1-1; D may be TRBD1 (6 bases). CDR1 and CDR2 from the germline V gene are SGHTA and FQGNSA. The V and J ends lost 5 bases and 1 base respectively, with 11 bases between them. The CDR3 length is 14 residues. The CDR3 DNA follows: TGTGCCAGCAGCCGGGGGCTAGGGAACACTGAAGCTTTCTTT. The encoded protein is CASSRGLGNTEAFF.

The J gene is TRBJ2-1, the V gene TRBV28; a possible D gene is TRBD1 (5 bases). Looked up from germline, CDR1 is MDHEN and CDR2 is SYDVKM. Trimming left V 4 bases short and J 1 base short, with 23 bases between. The CDR3 consists of 19 residues. Here the CDR3 reads CASSYDYPLQALSYNEQFF. The CDR3, as DNA: TGTGCCAGCAGTTACGATTATCCCCTACAGGCCCTTTCCTACAATGAGCAGTTCTTC.

The rearrangement uses TRBV6-1 and TRBJ1-2; D call uncertain. The length of the CDR3 is 13 residues. V shed 2 bases and J shed 6 bases, with 10 bases lying between them. Germline lookup yields CDR1 MNHNS and CDR2 SASEGT. The CDR3 spells CASSEKTGNGYTF. CDR3 sequence (DNA): TGTGCCAGCAGTGAAAAAACGGGCAATGGCTACACCTTC.

The chain joins TRBV2 to TRBJ2-1, with 12 bases matching TRBD2. J gave up 15 bases and V 7 bases, and 13 bases lay outside the gene matches. This CDR3 has 14 amino acids. Germline values: CDR1 SNHLY, CDR2 FYNNEI. The CDR3 DNA reads as TGTGCCAGCACCGGACTAGCGGGGCCTCGGAGGGGGTTCTTC. Translated, it gives CASTGLAGPRRGFF.

The J gene is TRBJ2-1, the V gene TRBV9, with 9 positions matching TRBD2. The CDR3 runs to 17 residues. Trimming removed 4 bases from V and 7 bases from J; junction bases left unmatched: 15. In germline, CDR1 is SGDLS, CDR2 YYNGEE. CDR3 nucleotide sequence: TGTGCCAGCAGCCCTCGGGCAGGTCTAGCGGGGAGTAATGAGCAGTTCTTC. As protein: CASSPRAGLAGSNEQFF.